This T cell receptor (beta chain) derives from a study of CD8+CD57+ T cells in acquired aplastic anemia. About the study: The study obtained an average of roughly 3 ug of DNA from sorted CD4+ and CD8+ cells.

Germline CDR1 reads LNHDA; CDR2 reads SQIVND (reference sequence). The V gene end was trimmed by 5 bases and the J gene end by 7 bases; junction bases not matched to a gene: 13. The CDR3 runs to 16 residues. Genomic DNA provided the template from which TCR beta VDJ and CDR3 profiles were obtained. TCRdb processed the reads anew with MiXCR; each CDR3 protein has one entry. Among 200,000 to 250,000 distinct CDR3 sequences listed, 30% to 35% were seen once. Points on this clonotype: Its antigen remains unidentified.

Overall study results and limits: Patients did not significantly differ from controls in CD8+ Simpson's diversity. Patients and controls shared 25 to 30 CD8+ CDR3 sequences, which appeared highly expressed in patients and within their immunodominant clones.

The receptor was derived from a human donor in good health, serving as a control. Source material: sorted CD4+, CD8+, or CD8+CD57+ T cells (not recorded which) from PBMCs. The chain recombines TRBV19 with TRBJ1-4, with 7 bases that match TRBD1. CDR3 bases: TGTGCCAGTAGTCCACAAAACAGGGGAGTGGCTGAAAAACTGTTTTTT. Protein sequence: CASSPQNRGVAEKLFF.